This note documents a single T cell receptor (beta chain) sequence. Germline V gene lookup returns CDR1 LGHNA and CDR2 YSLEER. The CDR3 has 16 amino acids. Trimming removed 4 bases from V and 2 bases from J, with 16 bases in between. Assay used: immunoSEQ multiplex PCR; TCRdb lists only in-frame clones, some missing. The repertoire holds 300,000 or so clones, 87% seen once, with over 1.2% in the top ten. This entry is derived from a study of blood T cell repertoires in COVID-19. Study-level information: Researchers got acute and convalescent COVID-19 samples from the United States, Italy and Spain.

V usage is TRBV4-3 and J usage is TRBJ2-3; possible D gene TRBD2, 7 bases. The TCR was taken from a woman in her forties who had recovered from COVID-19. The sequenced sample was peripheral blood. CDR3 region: CASSRGLAESTDTQYF. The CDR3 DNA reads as TGCGCCAGCAGCCGGGGGCTAGCGGAATCCACAGATACGCAGTATTTT.